This T cell receptor beta chain comes out of a study of STAT3 mutations in large granular lymphocyte leukemia. About the study: Over half of T-LGLL patients had one or more immunosuppressive regimens. Study-wide findings and caveats: Persisting codominant clonotypes may have hidden a small pathogenic clone. Samples missed the first appearance of the clone. In T-cell large granular lymphocyte leukemia, about half of patients showed multiple immunodominant subclonotypes.

For this clone: What it binds is unknown.

Germline V CDR1 and CDR2: SEHNR, FQNEAQ (reference sequence). V lost 1 base to trimming and J lost 10 bases, with 13 bases between them. The length of the CDR3 is 13 residues. Repertoires were generated with immunoSEQ multiplex PCR, while TCRdb's copy carries only in-frame clones and drops some. The repertoire holds around 2,900 clones, with 85% to 90% as singletons. The sequencing input was peripheral blood mononuclear cells. The J gene is TRBJ1-1, the V gene TRBV7-9; D unclear. This clonotype was obtained from a man aged 40-49 years with T-cell large granular lymphocyte leukemia. Some clones in this sample may be carry-over from other donors' samples. CDR3 in DNA: TGTGCCAGCAGCTTAGGATCGCGTGATGCAGCTTTCTTT. Amino acids: CASSLGSRDAAFF.